Below are 32 T cell receptor beta chains sequenced from a single sample in a study of T-cell memory formation after mild COVID-19. From the 5' RACE reads, TCRdb called clonotypes with MiXCR, one entry per CDR3 protein. Among under 300,000 distinct CDR3 sequences, more than 15% were seen once, and the ten largest hold 20% to 25%. The specimen was PBMCs or a T cell subset sorted from them (not recorded which). These TCRs come from a young man who had mild COVID-19 (a few samples of this study predate the infection). Cell type and time point are not known.

This clonotype showed up just a few times. The chain is built from TRBV11-2 and TRBJ1-2, with a tentative D call TRBD1 (5 bases). The CDR3 runs 14 residues. V was cut by 4 bases and J by 3 bases, with 12 bases left in between. Germline lookup yields CDR1 SGHAT and CDR2 FQNNGV. The CDR3 DNA sequence: TGTGCCAGCAGCTCGGGAGTAGGGGACTATGGCTACACCTTC. Its translation: CASSSGVGDYGYTF.

The rearrangement links TRBV29-1 to TRBJ2-1; either TRBD1 or TRBD2 may fit D (6 bases each). The CDR3 is 16 residues long. Per germline, CDR1 SQVTM and CDR2 ANQGSEA. V lost 4 bases and J 4 bases, leaving 20 bases between the germline ends. CDR3 amino acids: CSVVFPRGGDYNEQFF. In DNA, the CDR3 is TGCAGCGTTGTGTTCCCCAGGGGAGGAGATTACAATGAGCAGTTCTTC.

The chain carries TRBV7-6 and TRBJ2-5; 8 nucleotides match TRBD2. The ends lost 2 bases at V and 4 bases at J; junction bases unmatched: 9. This CDR3 comprises 16 residues. CDR1 SGHVS and CDR2 FNYEAQ come from the germline V gene. CDR3 sequence reads: CASSLPGAGGGETQYF. The CDR3 coding sequence is TGTGCCAGCAGCTTACCCGGGGCCGGGGGGGGAGAGACCCAGTACTTC. Filled out from reference TRBV7-6 and TRBJ2-5, the complete variable domain reads GAGVSQSPRYKVTKRGQDVALRCDPISGHVSLYWYRQALGQGPEFLTYFNYEAQQDKSGLPNDRFSAERPEGSISTLTIQRTEQRDSAMYRCASSLPGAGGGETQYFGPGTRLLVL.

This clonotype was detected many times. The V and J genes are TRBV7-3 and TRBJ2-5; no clear D. The CDR3 has 15 amino acids. Germline V gene data show CDR1 as SGHTA and CDR2 as FQGTGA. V was cut by 1 base and J by 4 bases, with 13 bases left in between. The CDR3, as DNA: TGTGCCAGCAGCTTAATAGGGCTGGATGGAGAGACCCAGTACTTC. It translates to CASSLIGLDGETQYF.

The rearrangement links TRBV10-2 to TRBJ2-3; D unclear. Trimming stripped 5 bases from V and 4 bases from J, with 4 bases between. Germline loops: CDR1 WSHSY, CDR2 SAAADI. The length of the CDR3 is 11 residues. The CDR3 region is CASSQSDTQYF. CDR3 nucleotide sequence: TGCGCCAGCAGTCAATCAGATACGCAGTATTTT.

The V and J genes are TRBV5-1 and TRBJ2-5; 7 nucleotides match TRBD1. Germline V gives CDR1 SGHRS, CDR2 YFSETQ. The V gene end was trimmed by 3 bases and the J gene end by 2 bases; junction bases not matched to a gene: 7. There are 15 residues in the CDR3. The CDR3: CASSSGDRDQETQYF. CDR3 nucleotide sequence: TGCGCCAGCAGCTCCGGAGACAGGGATCAAGAGACCCAGTACTTC.

The chain couples TRBV5-1 to TRBJ1-2; 8 nucleotides align to TRBD1. V lost 4 bases, J lost 7 bases, and 12 bases stayed unmatched. The germline gives CDR1 SGHRS, CDR2 YFSETQ. The CDR3 runs 15 residues. The CDR3 DNA sequence: TGCGCCAGCAGCCTGGAAGCTCAGGGGGCGGGTGGCTACACCTTC. This codes for CASSLEAQGAGGYTF.

This clonotype has a handful of counts. V usage is TRBV19 and J usage is TRBJ2-1; D is unresolved. This CDR3 has 15 amino acids. Germline assignment: CDR1 LNHDA and CDR2 SQIVND (reference sequence). Trimming took 6 bases from V and 6 from J, leaving 18 bases between them. CDR3 sequence reads: CASSPSAAGTNEQFF. The CDR3, as DNA: TGTGCCAGTAGCCCATCTGCAGCCGGAACCAATGAGCAGTTCTTC. Complete variable domain (other parts from reference TRBV19 and TRBJ2-1): DGGITQSPKYLFRKEGQNVTLSCEQNLNHDAMYWYRQDPGQGLRLIYYSQIVNDFQKGDIAEGYSVSREKKESFPLTVTSAQKNPTAFYLCASSPSAAGTNEQFFGPGTRLTVL.

The chain employs TRBV28 and TRBJ2-5; D call uncertain. Germline lookup yields CDR1 MDHEN and CDR2 SYDVKM. The length of the CDR3 is 15 residues. The germline V and J ends were trimmed by 2 bases and 1 base, with 11 bases remaining between them. The DNA of the CDR3 is TGTGCCAGCAGTTTAGTCCGGCCACTCCAAGAGACCCAGTACTTC. Residues: CASSLVRPLQETQYF.

This clonotype was seen a few times. The V gene is TRBV24-1, the J gene TRBJ2-3; no definite D call. Trimming stripped 6 bases from V and 5 bases from J, with 11 bases between. This CDR3 contains 13 residues. CDR1 and CDR2 from the germline V gene are KGHDR and SFDVKD. Here the CDR3 DNA reads TGTGCCACCAGTTCTGAGAACGGAGATACGCAGTATTTT. This translates into CATSSENGDTQYF.

The chain is built from TRBV14 and TRBJ2-1; no clear D. Per germline, CDR1 SGHDN and CDR2 FVKESK. The V gene lost 0 bases and the J gene lost 2 bases, with 11 bases spanning the gap. This CDR3 spans 16 amino acids. The CDR3 DNA follows: TGTGCCAGCAGCCAAGAGATATACACCCCCTACAATGAGCAGTTCTTC. Translated: CASSQEIYTPYNEQFF.

This clonotype was counted between two and nine times. The chain is built from TRBV19 and TRBJ1-5; 10 bases agree with TRBD1. This CDR3 has 14 amino acids. The germline V gene has CDR1 LNHDA and CDR2 SQIVND (reference sequence). With V trimmed by 7 bases and J by 7 bases, 7 bases remained unmatched. CDR3 nucleotide sequence: TGTGCCAGTAACGGGGACAGGGGTGGCCAGCCCCAGCATTTT. Its translation: CASNGDRGGQPQHF.

The V and J genes are TRBV20-1 and TRBJ2-3, with 12 bases lining up with TRBD2. The CDR3 length is 17 residues. Germline loops: CDR1 DFQATT, CDR2 SNEGSKA (reference sequence). The CDR3 DNA is TGCAGGTTCGGAAGCTGGTCTAGCGGGGGGGACACAGATACGCAGTATTTT. It is translated as CRFGSWSSGGDTDTQYF.

The V call is TRBV10-3, the J call TRBJ2-2; D remains ambiguous. Germline lookup yields CDR1 ENHRY and CDR2 SYGVKD. The CDR3 runs 12 residues. Trimming cost V 8 bases and J 4 bases, with 8 bases left between them. CDR3 region: CAIPFPTGELFF. In nucleotides, the CDR3 is TGTGCCATCCCCTTTCCCACCGGGGAGCTGTTTTTT.

V usage is TRBV7-2 and J usage is TRBJ2-3, with D perhaps matching TRBD1 or TRBD2 (6 bases each). The CDR3 sequence is 16 residues long. The germline V gene encodes CDR1 SGHTA and CDR2 FQGNSA. Deletions cut 0 bases from V and 4 bases from J, with 14 bases between. The CDR3 loop is CASSLAPVGGADTQYF. The CDR3 DNA follows: TGTGCCAGCAGCTTAGCGCCAGTGGGGGGCGCAGATACGCAGTATTTT.

The V call is TRBV7-2, the J call TRBJ1-2; 7 positions agree with TRBD1. In germline, CDR1 is SGHTA, CDR2 FQGNSA. The CDR3 runs to 13 residues. V lost 5 bases, J lost 6 bases, and 6 bases stayed unmatched. CDR3 residues: CASSPGGQHGYTF. The CDR3, as DNA: TGTGCCAGCAGCCCAGGGGGACAGCATGGCTACACCTTC.

This clonotype occurred a few times. This rearrangement joins TRBV2 to TRBJ2-7; D not resolved. Germline V gives CDR1 SNHLY, CDR2 FYNNEI. The CDR3 contains 14 residues. Trimming cost V 4 bases and J 2 bases, with 12 bases left between them. As DNA, the CDR3 is TGTGCCAGCAGTGGGACGGTAAGCCCCTACGAGCAGTACTTC. It translates to CASSGTVSPYEQYF.

This chain joins TRBV4-2 and TRBJ1-5; D unresolved. Germline CDR1 is LGHNA and CDR2 is YNFKEQ. The V gene lost 0 bases and the J gene lost 5 bases, with 11 bases spanning the gap. The CDR3 loop spans 15 amino acids. The CDR3 sequence: CASSQDPISDQPQHF. In DNA form, the CDR3 reads TGTGCCAGCAGCCAAGATCCTATCAGCGATCAGCCCCAGCATTTT.

This clonotype showed up just a few times. This chain connects TRBV3-1 to TRBJ2-5; no firm D call. The germline V and J ends were trimmed by 4 bases and 2 bases, with 14 bases remaining between them. The CDR3 covers 15 residues. Germline V CDR1 and CDR2: LGHDT, YNNKEL (reference sequence). CDR3 protein: CASSPPRGRQETQYF. The DNA for the CDR3 is TGTGCCAGCAGCCCCCCCCGAGGCAGGCAAGAGACCCAGTACTTC.

The rearrangement joins TRBV4-1 to TRBJ2-1; 7 bases fit TRBD2. The CDR3 covers 14 residues. Germline lookup yields CDR1 MGHRA and CDR2 YSYEKL. V trimming: 1 base; J trimming: 12 bases; junction bases outside the gene matches: 9. The CDR3 protein is CASSQVGRGSGQFF. For the CDR3, the DNA is TGCGCCAGCAGCCAAGTGGGGCGGGGGTCTGGGCAGTTCTTC.

The chain uses TRBV3-1 and TRBJ2-5; 11 nucleotides match TRBD2. Germline V gene sequence: CDR1 LGHDT, CDR2 YNNKEL (reference sequence). CDR3 length equals 18 residues. The trim removed 0 bases at V and 5 bases at J, leaving 11 bases unmatched. The CDR3 DNA sequence: TGTGCCAGCAGCCAAGAGGGTTACGTACTAGCGGGGGTGGAGACCCAGTACTTC. This gives the protein CASSQEGYVLAGVETQYF.

The chain links TRBV2 to TRBJ2-3, with D perhaps given as TRBD1 or TRBD2 (5 bases each). Germline CDR1 and CDR2: SNHLY and FYNNEI. CDR3 size: 12 residues. V gave up 8 bases and J gave up 3 bases, with 9 bases separating them. The CDR3 DNA follows: TGTGCCAGCCAAGAGGGGACAGATACGCAGTATTTT. Translating gives CASQEGTDTQYF.

V usage is TRBV19 and J usage is TRBJ2-3; a weak D match, TRBD2 (6 bases). The CDR3 consists of 13 residues. The germline gives CDR1 LNHDA, CDR2 SQIVND (reference sequence). The V and J ends lost 6 bases and 4 bases respectively, with 11 bases between them. The CDR3: CASREWGADTQYF. For the CDR3, the DNA is TGTGCCAGTAGGGAGTGGGGGGCAGATACGCAGTATTTT.

This clonotype occurred many times. V gene TRBV20-1 combines with J gene TRBJ2-5, with 11 nucleotides matching TRBD1. With V trimmed by 5 bases and J by 2 bases, 7 bases remained unmatched. The CDR3 is 15 amino acids. Per germline, CDR1 DFQATT and CDR2 SNEGSKA (reference sequence). The chain's CDR3 is CSARERDRGQETQYF. In DNA, the CDR3 is TGCAGTGCTCGCGAGAGGGACAGGGGGCAAGAGACCCAGTACTTC.

This clonotype has a handful of counts. The rearrangement links TRBV6-5 to TRBJ1-1; 10 nucleotides match TRBD1. Unmatched junction bases numbered 13, after V lost 6 bases and J lost 6 bases. Germline values: CDR1 MNHEY, CDR2 SVGAGI. The CDR3 runs to 16 residues. In DNA form, the CDR3 reads TGTGCCAGCAGCTCGGGACAGGGGAGTTTAGTCTCTGAAGCTTTCTTT. It encodes CASSSGQGSLVSEAFF.

V usage is TRBV7-6 and J usage is TRBJ2-2; 12 positions agree with TRBD2. J gave up 3 bases and V 4 bases, and 3 bases lay outside the gene matches. This CDR3 comprises 16 residues. Germline CDR1 and CDR2: SGHVS and FNYEAQ. CDR3: CASSSRLAGDTGELFF. The CDR3 DNA is TGTGCCAGCAGCTCAAGACTAGCGGGGGACACCGGGGAGCTGTTTTTT.

This clonotype was observed a few times. V usage is TRBV5-1 and J usage is TRBJ2-6, with D possibly matching TRBD1 (5 bases). Germline V gene lookup returns CDR1 SGHRS and CDR2 YFSETQ. Between the trimmed V and J ends, which lost 6 bases and 2 bases, there was a span of 18 bases. The CDR3 contains 17 residues. CDR3 sequence (DNA): TGCGCCAGCAACCTTCATCAGGGCCCTCCTGGGGCCAACGTCCTGACTTTC. It translates to CASNLHQGPPGANVLTF.

The V call is TRBV5-1, the J call TRBJ2-1; 7 bases align to TRBD2. J gave up 5 bases and V 0 bases, and 2 bases lay outside the gene matches. The CDR3 loop spans 14 amino acids. Per germline, CDR1 SGHRS and CDR2 YFSETQ. In DNA form, the CDR3 reads TGCGCCAGCAGCTTGGGGCTAGCGGACAATGAGCAGTTCTTC. Its translation is CASSLGLADNEQFF.

The chain is built from TRBV7-8 and TRBJ1-5; tentatively, D is TRBD1 (6 bases). Deletions cut 5 bases from V and 3 bases from J, with 11 bases between. The CDR3 runs to 14 residues. Germline CDR1 is SGHVS and CDR2 is FQNEAQ. The CDR3 here is CASSGRDNNQPQHF. The CDR3 nucleotides read TGTGCCAGCAGCGGCCGGGACAACAATCAGCCCCAGCATTTT. Complete variable domain (other parts from reference TRBV7-8 and TRBJ1-5): GAGVSQSPRYKVAKRGQDVALRCDPISGHVSLFWYQQALGQGPEFLTYFQNEAQLDKSGLPSDRFFAERPEGSVSTLKIQRTQQEDSAVYLCASSGRDNNQPQHFGDGTRLSIL.

This clonotype was detected ten times or more. The chain joins TRBV5-1 to TRBJ1-2, with 7 nucleotides matching TRBD1. The V gene end was trimmed by 1 base and the J gene end by 3 bases; junction bases not matched to a gene: 0. CDR3 length: 13 residues. Germline-derived CDR1 and CDR2 are SGHRS and YFSETQ. CDR3 amino acids: CASSLQGDYGYTF. Here the CDR3 DNA reads TGCGCCAGCAGCTTGCAGGGGGACTATGGCTACACCTTC.

The chain employs TRBV20-1 and TRBJ1-5; possibly TRBD1 for D (6 bases). Per germline, CDR1 DFQATT and CDR2 SNEGSKA (reference sequence). This CDR3 has 15 residues. V lost 6 bases to trimming and J lost 0 bases, with 15 bases between them. Written as DNA, the CDR3 is TGCAGTGCCATGGGCAGGGGATATAGCAATCAGCCCCAGCATTTT. Its translation is CSAMGRGYSNQPQHF.

This clonotype came up a few times. The chain recombines TRBV2 with TRBJ2-1, with 9 bases that match TRBD2. This CDR3 comprises 14 residues. Germline CDR1 is SNHLY and CDR2 is FYNNEI. With 10 bases clipped from V and 0 bases from J, the junction kept 4 bases outside the gene matches. DNA for the CDR3: TGTGCCACTAGCGGGGCCCACTCCTACAATGAGCAGTTCTTC. Residues: CATSGAHSYNEQFF.